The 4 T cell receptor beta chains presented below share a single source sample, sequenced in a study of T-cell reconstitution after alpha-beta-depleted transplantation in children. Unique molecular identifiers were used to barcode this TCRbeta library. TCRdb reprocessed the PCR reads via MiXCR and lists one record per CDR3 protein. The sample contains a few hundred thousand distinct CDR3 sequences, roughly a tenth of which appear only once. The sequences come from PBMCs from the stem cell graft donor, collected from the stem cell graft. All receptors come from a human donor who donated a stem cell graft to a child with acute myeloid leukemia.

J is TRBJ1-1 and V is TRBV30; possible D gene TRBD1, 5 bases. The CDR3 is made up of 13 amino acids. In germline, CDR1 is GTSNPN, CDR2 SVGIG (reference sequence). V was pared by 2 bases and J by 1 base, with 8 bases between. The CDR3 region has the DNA TGTGCCTGGAGTCTACAGGAGAACACTGAAGCTTTCTTT. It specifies CAWSLQENTEAFF.

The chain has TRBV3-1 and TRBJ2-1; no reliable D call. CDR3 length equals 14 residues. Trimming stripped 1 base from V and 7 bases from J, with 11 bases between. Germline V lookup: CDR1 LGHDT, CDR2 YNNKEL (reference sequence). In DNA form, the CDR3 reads TGTGCCAGCAGCCAAGGGTCCAGTGCGAATGAGCAGTTCTTC. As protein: CASSQGSSANEQFF.

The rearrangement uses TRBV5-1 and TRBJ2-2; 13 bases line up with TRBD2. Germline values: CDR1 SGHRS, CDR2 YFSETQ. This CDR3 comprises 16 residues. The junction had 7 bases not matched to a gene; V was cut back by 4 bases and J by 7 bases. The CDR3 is CASSLRLAGGFGELFF. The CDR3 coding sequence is TGCGCCAGCAGCCTACGACTAGCGGGAGGCTTCGGGGAGCTGTTTTTT.

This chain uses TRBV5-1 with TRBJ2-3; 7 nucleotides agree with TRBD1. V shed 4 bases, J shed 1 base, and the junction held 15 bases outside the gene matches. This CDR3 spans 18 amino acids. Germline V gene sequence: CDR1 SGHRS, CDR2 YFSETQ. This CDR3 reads CASSPRPDRVRGTDTQYF. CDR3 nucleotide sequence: TGCGCCAGCAGCCCGCGGCCCGACAGGGTGCGTGGCACAGATACGCAGTATTTT.